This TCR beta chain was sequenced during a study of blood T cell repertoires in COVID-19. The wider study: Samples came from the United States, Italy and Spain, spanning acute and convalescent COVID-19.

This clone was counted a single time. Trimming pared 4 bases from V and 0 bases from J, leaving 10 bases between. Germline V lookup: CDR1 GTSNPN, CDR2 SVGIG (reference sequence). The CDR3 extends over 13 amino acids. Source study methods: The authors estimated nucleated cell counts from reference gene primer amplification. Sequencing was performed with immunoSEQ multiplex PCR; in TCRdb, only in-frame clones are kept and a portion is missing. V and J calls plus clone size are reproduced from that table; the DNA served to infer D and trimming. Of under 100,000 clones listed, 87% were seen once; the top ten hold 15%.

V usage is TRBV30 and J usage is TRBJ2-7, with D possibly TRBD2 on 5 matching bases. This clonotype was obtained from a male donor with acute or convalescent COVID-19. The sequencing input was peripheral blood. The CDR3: CAWNLGSSYEQYF. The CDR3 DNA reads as TGTGCCTGGAACTTAGGGAGCTCCTACGAGCAGTACTTC.